These T cell receptor beta chains were read from a single sample in a study of human T cells and chemical hapten exposure. Via MiXCR, TCRdb re-called the RACE reads, giving one row per CDR3 protein. Found here are 300,000 to 350,000 distinct CDR3 sequences, under 8% of them singletons; the top ten hold roughly 7.9%. Sequencing was performed on whole blood, taken in connection with sensitization to the hapten diphenylcyclopropenone (DPC). The receptors stem from a woman aged 18-30 years with alopecia areata. Some clones in this sample may be carry-over from other donors' samples. CDR3s include the opening cysteine and the closing phenylalanine or tryptophan. The D gene is left open where the match is weak. Rows give clone size only sometimes, using once, few, many, or a class for an expanded clone.

D gene	V gene	J gene	clone size	CDR3 protein	CDR3 DNA
.	TRBV6-5	TRBJ2-1	few	CASSYEGYNEQFF	TGTGCCAGCAGTTACGAGGGCTACAATGAGCAGTTCTTC
.	TRBV4-1	TRBJ2-4	.	CASSHWTSPPGRNIQYF	TGCGCCAGCAGTCATTGGACGTCTCCACCCGGTCGGAACATTCAGTACTTC
.	TRBV5-1	TRBJ2-1	.	CASSLVDGGEQFF	TGCGCCAGCAGCTTGGTCGACGGGGGCGAGCAGTTCTTC
TRBD1	TRBV7-6	TRBJ1-6	few	CASSAQQGANSPLHF	TGTGCCAGCAGCGCTCAACAGGGGGCAAATTCACCCCTCCACTTT
TRBD2	TRBV14	TRBJ2-2	few	CASSRRTSATGELFF	TGTGCCAGCAGCCGAAGGACTAGCGCGACCGGGGAGCTGTTTTTT
.	TRBV4-3	TRBJ2-1	many	CASSQDRGESSYNEQFF	TGCGCCAGCAGCCAAGATCGGGGCGAAAGCTCCTACAATGAGCAGTTCTTC
TRBD2	TRBV7-2	TRBJ2-1	few	CASSPPGTSGGGYNEQFF	TGTGCCAGCAGCCCCCCCGGGACTAGCGGGGGTGGCTACAATGAGCAGTTCTTC
TRBD1	TRBV19	TRBJ1-1	.	CASSLPGQAAEAFF	TGTGCCAGTAGCCTCCCCGGACAGGCCGCTGAAGCTTTCTTT
.	TRBV2	TRBJ1-4	.	CASSEAGREANEKLFF	TGTGCCAGCAGTGAAGCGGGCAGGGAGGCTAATGAAAAACTGTTTTTT
TRBD1	TRBV2	TRBJ1-4	few	CASSPLGQTEKLFF	TGTGCCAGCAGTCCTTTGGGACAGACGGAAAAACTGTTTTTT
TRBD1	TRBV2	TRBJ1-2	many	CASSLGQENGYTF	TGTGCCAGCAGCCTGGGACAGGAGAATGGCTACACCTTC
TRBD1	TRBV12-3/TRBV12-4	TRBJ1-2	many	CASSLRTGGYYGYTF	TGTGCCAGCAGTTTACGGACAGGGGGCTACTATGGCTACACCTTC
.	TRBV7-6	TRBJ2-7	many	CASSLAPFSPVRSYEQYF	TGTGCCAGCAGCTTAGCCCCCTTCTCACCTGTAAGATCCTACGAGCAGTACTTC
TRBD2	TRBV20-1	TRBJ2-3	.	CSALAGISTDTQYF	TGCAGTGCCCTAGCGGGGATTAGCACAGATACGCAGTATTTT
.	TRBV6-5	TRBJ1-4	few	CASSYQQGPNEKLFF	TGTGCCAGCAGTTACCAACAGGGACCTAATGAAAAACTGTTTTTT
TRBD1	TRBV6-5	TRBJ2-2	.	CASRDRPTSNTGELFF	TGTGCCAGCAGGGACAGGCCTACTTCGAACACCGGGGAGCTGTTTTTT
TRBD1	TRBV24-1	TRBJ2-2	many	CATSRTGDDTGELFF	TGTGCCACCAGTCGGACAGGGGATGACACCGGGGAGCTGTTTTTT
TRBD1	TRBV29-1	TRBJ1-4	few	CSVRQGEEKLFF	TGCAGCGTTCGACAGGGAGAGGAAAAACTGTTTTTT
.	TRBV2	TRBJ2-5	.	CASNIFQETQYF	TGTGCCAGCAATATATTCCAAGAGACCCAGTACTTC
.	TRBV3-1	TRBJ2-1	.	CASSQGAYNEQFF	TGTGCCAGCAGCCAAGGGGCCTACAATGAGCAGTTCTTC
.	TRBV20-1	TRBJ1-5	.	CSARRRVLGGYSNQPQHF	TGCAGTGCCCGACGCCGGGTGCTCGGAGGTTATAGCAATCAGCCCCAGCATTTT
TRBD1	TRBV6-1	TRBJ1-4	many	CATGDGTVNEKLFF	TGTGCCACAGGGGACGGGACAGTGAATGAAAAACTGTTTTTT
.	TRBV6-2/TRBV6-3	TRBJ2-7	few	CASTFRALNTYEQYF	TGTGCCAGCACTTTCCGAGCACTGAATACTTACGAGCAGTACTTC
TRBD2	TRBV5-1	TRBJ2-1	many	CASSRLAGASYNEQFF	TGCGCCAGCAGCCGACTAGCGGGGGCCAGCTACAATGAGCAGTTCTTC
.	TRBV18	TRBJ1-5	.	CASSPLWTENQPQHF	TGTGCCAGCTCACCACTGTGGACGGAAAATCAGCCCCAGCATTTT
.	TRBV6-2/TRBV6-3	TRBJ1-5	few	CASSRSGDSNQPQHF	TGTGCCAGCAGTCGTTCAGGGGACAGCAATCAGCCCCAGCATTTT
.	TRBV3-1	TRBJ2-7	few	CASSQDYSREQYF	TGTGCCAGCAGCCAAGATTACTCGCGTGAGCAGTACTTC
.	TRBV18	TRBJ1-2	many	CASSPGNGYTF	TGTGCCAGCTCACCAGGGAATGGCTACACCTTC
.	TRBV4-2	TRBJ1-1	few	CASSQVAGRNTEAFF	TGTGCCAGCAGCCAAGTTGCAGGGAGGAACACTGAAGCTTTCTTT
TRBD2	TRBV9	TRBJ2-3	many	CASSPRGGQGTDTQYF	TGTGCCAGCAGCCCGCGGGGGGGCCAGGGCACAGATACGCAGTATTTT
.	TRBV10-2	TRBJ1-3	.	CASSAEETATSGNTIYF	TGCGCCAGCAGTGCGGAAGAGACGGCAACCTCTGGAAACACCATATATTTT
.	TRBV9	TRBJ2-1	few	CASSTTHNEQFF	TGTGCCAGCAGCACGACCCACAATGAGCAGTTCTTC
TRBD1	TRBV5-1	TRBJ1-6	few	CASSQGQNNSPLHF	TGCGCCAGCAGCCAGGGACAGAATAATTCACCCCTCCACTTT
TRBD1	TRBV9	TRBJ2-7	few	CASSEAGTGGLEQYF	TGTGCCAGCAGCGAAGCCGGGACAGGGGGCCTCGAGCAGTACTTC
.	TRBV3-1	TRBJ2-4	few	CASSQDKAGFNIQYF	TGTGCCAGCAGCCAAGATAAAGCGGGTTTTAACATTCAGTACTTC
.	TRBV2	TRBJ1-5	.	CAVCAGPRQPQHF	TGTGCCGTTTGTGCGGGCCCGAGGCAGCCCCAGCATTTT
.	TRBV6-6	TRBJ2-3	many	CASSYGTALFSTDTQYF	TGTGCCAGCAGTTACGGGACGGCTCTTTTTAGCACAGATACGCAGTATTTT
TRBD2	TRBV2	TRBJ2-3	few	CASSDPKLAQGWDTDTQYF	TGTGCCAGCAGTGACCCCAAACTAGCGCAGGGCTGGGACACAGATACGCAGTATTTT
TRBD2	TRBV14	TRBJ2-3	many	CASSQGLAGDTQYF	TGTGCCAGCAGCCAGGGACTAGCGGGGGATACGCAGTATTTT
.	TRBV4-2	TRBJ2-3	.	CASSQGEQTTDTQYF	TGTGCCAGCAGCCAAGGGGAACAGACTACAGATACGCAGTATTTT
.	TRBV6-5	TRBJ1-1	many	CASSYSYRQKNYEAFF	TGTGCCAGCAGTTACTCATATCGACAGAAGAACTATGAAGCTTTCTTT
TRBD2	TRBV11-1	TRBJ2-3	.	CASSLGTSMEDTQYF	TGTGCCAGCAGCTTAGGGACTAGCATGGAGGATACGCAGTATTTT
.	TRBV5-1	TRBJ2-7	few	CASSLGQETTYEQYF	TGCGCCAGCAGCTTGGGACAGGAAACGACCTACGAGCAGTACTTC
.	TRBV6-5	TRBJ1-5	.	CASSFRAYSNQPQHF	TGTGCCAGCAGTTTCCGGGCTTATAGCAATCAGCCCCAGCATTTT
.	TRBV7-6	TRBJ2-5	many	CASSLPGAGQETQYF	TGTGCCAGCAGCTTACCAGGAGCGGGCCAAGAGACCCAGTACTTC
TRBD1	TRBV4-3	TRBJ1-2	many	CASSQVPPTGVYGYTF	TGCGCCAGCAGCCAAGTCCCCCCGACAGGGGTCTATGGCTACACCTTC
TRBD1	TRBV12-3/TRBV12-4	TRBJ1-2	.	CASTSPGQGNGYTF	TGTGCCAGCACCTCTCCGGGACAGGGAAATGGCTACACCTTC
.	TRBV5-1	TRBJ1-4	few	CASSSALTGEKLFF	TGCGCCAGCAGCTCGGCCCTTACTGGAGAAAAACTGTTTTTT
.	TRBV2	TRBJ2-1	.	CASSEVWVVWYNEQFF	TGTGCCAGCAGTGAAGTCTGGGTAGTTTGGTACAATGAGCAGTTCTTC
.	TRBV6-2/TRBV6-3	TRBJ1-6	few	CASSTAGYNSPLHF	TGTGCCAGCAGTACCGCAGGGTATAATTCACCCCTCCACTTT
TRBD2	TRBV11-3	TRBJ2-1	many	CASSPGGDEQFF	TGTGCCAGCAGCCCGGGAGGAGATGAGCAGTTCTTC
.	TRBV6-5	TRBJ1-4	.	CASSGDRATNEKLFF	TGTGCCAGCAGCGGGGACCGAGCAACTAATGAAAAACTGTTTTTT
TRBD1	TRBV25-1	TRBJ1-2	many	CASSQEPGTVYGYTF	TGTGCCAGCAGTCAGGAACCGGGGACAGTCTATGGCTACACCTTC